The clone carrying this TCR beta chain occurred a few times. No antigen is known for it. Germline and junction disagree at one end, which may indicate a read error. These data originate in a study of regulatory T cells in long-lasting Graves disease. Looked up from germline, CDR1 is KGHDR and CDR2 is SFDVKD. The CDR3 loop spans 13 amino acids. Study results and limitations: Whereas approximately 950 public clonotypes were shared by new patients, persistent patients shared more, at under 3,000. Accuracy could have been hurt by small sample size. TRBV28 was favored in persistent disease, as were TRBJ1-2 and TRBJ2-5.

HTBI primers from iRepertoire and Arm-PCR of CDR3 regions yielded the TCR beta libraries. TCRdb fed the multiplex PCR reads into MiXCR, producing one record per CDR3 protein. The sample lists around 510,000 distinct CDR3 sequences; around 21% were seen once. Time point denoted: persistent/refractory GD, antithyroid drugs over 5 years with positive TRAb. Extracted RNA from PBMCs served as the source of the TCR library. The chain is built from TRBV24-1 and TRBJ1-1; tentative D call: TRBD1 (5 bases). This TCR was sampled from a female donor with Graves disease. The input for sequencing was peripheral blood mononuclear cells (PBMCs), taken when the disease was refractory, from a patient treated with antithyroid drugs. The CDR3 loop reads CVTKTAGRQEAFF. Written as DNA, the CDR3 is TGTGTCACCAAGACTGCGGGCCGACAGGAAGCTTTCTTT.